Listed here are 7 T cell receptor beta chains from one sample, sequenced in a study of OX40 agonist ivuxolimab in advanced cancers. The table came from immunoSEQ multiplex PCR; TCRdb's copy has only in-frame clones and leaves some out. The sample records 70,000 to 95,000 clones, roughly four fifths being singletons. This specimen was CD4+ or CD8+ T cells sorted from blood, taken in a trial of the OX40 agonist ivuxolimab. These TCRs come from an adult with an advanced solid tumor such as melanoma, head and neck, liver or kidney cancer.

The CDR3 DNA sequence: TGTGCCAGCAGCTTAAATGAAGAGCAGTACTTC. It is translated as CASSLNEEQYF. This chain joins TRBV7-6 and TRBJ2-7; D is unresolved. CDR1 is SGHVS, CDR2 FNYEAQ, per germline. V lost 2 bases, J lost 7 bases, and 6 bases lay in between. This CDR3 has 11 residues. Full variable domain (remainder filled in from reference TRBV7-6 and TRBJ2-7): GAGVSQSPRYKVTKRGQDVALRCDPISGHVSLYWYRQALGQGPEFLTYFNYEAQQDKSGLPNDRFSAERPEGSISTLTIQRTEQRDSAMYRCASSLNEEQYFGPGTRLTVT.

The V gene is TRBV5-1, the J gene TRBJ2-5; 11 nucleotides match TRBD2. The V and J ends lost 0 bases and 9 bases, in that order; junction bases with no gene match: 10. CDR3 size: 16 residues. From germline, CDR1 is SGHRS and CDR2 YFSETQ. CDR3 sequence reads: CASSLVTSGAGGAQYF. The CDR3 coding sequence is TGCGCCAGCAGCTTGGTGACTAGCGGGGCCGGTGGGGCCCAGTACTTC.

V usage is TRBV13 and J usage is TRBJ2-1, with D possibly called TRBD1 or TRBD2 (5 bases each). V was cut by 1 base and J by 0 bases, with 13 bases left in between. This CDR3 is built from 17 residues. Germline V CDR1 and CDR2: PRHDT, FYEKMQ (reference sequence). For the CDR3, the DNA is TGTGCCAGCAGCTTAGAAATCTATGGGGGCTCCTACAATGAGCAGTTCTTC. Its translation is CASSLEIYGGSYNEQFF.

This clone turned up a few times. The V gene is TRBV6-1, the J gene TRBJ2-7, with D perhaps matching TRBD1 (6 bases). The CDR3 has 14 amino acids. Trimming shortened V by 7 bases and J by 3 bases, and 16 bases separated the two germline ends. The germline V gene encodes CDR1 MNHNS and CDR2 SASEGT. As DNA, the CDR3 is TGTGCCAGCACCCCGGACAGATTGAACTACGAGCAGTACTTC. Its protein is CASTPDRLNYEQYF.

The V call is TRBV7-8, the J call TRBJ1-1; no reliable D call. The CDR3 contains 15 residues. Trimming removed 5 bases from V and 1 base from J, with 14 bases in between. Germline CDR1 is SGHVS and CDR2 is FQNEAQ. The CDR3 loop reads CASSPIRSGNTEAFF. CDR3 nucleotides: TGTGCCAGCAGCCCCATTAGGTCCGGGAACACTGAAGCTTTCTTT.

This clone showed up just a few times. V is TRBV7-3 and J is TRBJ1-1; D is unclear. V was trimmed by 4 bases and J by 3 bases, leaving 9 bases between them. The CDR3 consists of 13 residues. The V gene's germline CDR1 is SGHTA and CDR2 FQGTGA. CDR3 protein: CASSSSLDTEAFF. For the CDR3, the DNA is TGTGCCAGCAGCTCCTCCCTGGACACTGAAGCTTTCTTT.

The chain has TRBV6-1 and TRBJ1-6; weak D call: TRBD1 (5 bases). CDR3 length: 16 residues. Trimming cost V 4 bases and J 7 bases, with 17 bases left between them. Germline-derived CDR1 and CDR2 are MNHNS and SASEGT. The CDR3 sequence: CASSARTSRANSPLHF. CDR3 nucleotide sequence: TGTGCCAGCAGTGCCCGGACAAGTCGAGCCAATTCACCCCTCCACTTT.